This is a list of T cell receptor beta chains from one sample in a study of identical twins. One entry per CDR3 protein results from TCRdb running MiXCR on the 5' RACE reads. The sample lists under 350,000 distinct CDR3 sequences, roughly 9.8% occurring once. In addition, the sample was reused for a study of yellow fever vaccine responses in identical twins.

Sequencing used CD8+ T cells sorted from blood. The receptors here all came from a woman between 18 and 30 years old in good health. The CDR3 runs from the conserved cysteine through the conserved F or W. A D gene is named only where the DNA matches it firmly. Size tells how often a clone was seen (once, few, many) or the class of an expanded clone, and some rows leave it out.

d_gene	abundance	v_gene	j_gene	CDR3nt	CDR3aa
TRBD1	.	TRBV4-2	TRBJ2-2	TGTGCCAGCAGCCAGGCTCAGGGGGCCGGCACCGGGGAGCTGTTTTTT	CASSQAQGAGTGELFF
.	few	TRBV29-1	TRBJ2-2	TGCAGCGTTGAAAGTGGGTCCGGGGAGCTGTTTTTT	CSVESGSGELFF
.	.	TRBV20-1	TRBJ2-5	TGCAGTGCTAGAGATACCAGACTAGTAGGGCAAGAGACCCAGTACTTC	CSARDTRLVGQETQYF
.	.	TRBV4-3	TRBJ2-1	TGCGCCAGCAGCCAAGAGAGCGCGCCACAGAATGAGCAGTTCTTC	CASSQESAPQNEQFF
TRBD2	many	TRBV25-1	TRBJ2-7	TGTGCCAGCAGTGAATCATGGGGGGGAGTTGTCTACGAGCAGTACTTC	CASSESWGGVVYEQYF
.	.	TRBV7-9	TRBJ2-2	TGTGCCAGCAGCTCCCTTTTTACTACGAACACCGGGGAGCTGTTTTTT	CASSSLFTTNTGELFF
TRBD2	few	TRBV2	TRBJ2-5	TGTGCCAGCAGTGAAGCGGTGGCTAGCGGGAGGCGCGGAGAGCCCCAGTACTTC	CASSEAVASGRRGEPQYF
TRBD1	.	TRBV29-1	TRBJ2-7	TGCAGCGTTTCATCTCCGGGACAGCCTTACGAGCAGTACTTC	CSVSSPGQPYEQYF
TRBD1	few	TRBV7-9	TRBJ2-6	TGTGCCAGCAGGCAGGACAGGGCGGAGAGCCATTCTGGGGCCAACGTCCTGACTTTC	CASRQDRAESHSGANVLTF
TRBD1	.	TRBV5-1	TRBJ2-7	TGCGCCAGCAGGTTGGGCAGGGGGCCCTACGAGCAGTACTTC	CASRLGRGPYEQYF
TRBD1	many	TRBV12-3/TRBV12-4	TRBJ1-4	TGTGCCAGCAGCTTTGGACAGGACGGACTGTTTTTT	CASSFGQDGLFF
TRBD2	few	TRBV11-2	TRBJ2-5	TGTGCCAGCAGCCCCACCTCGGGACTAGCGGAAGAGACCCAGTACTTC	CASSPTSGLAEETQYF
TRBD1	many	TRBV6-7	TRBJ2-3	TGTGCCAGCAGTTACCCCCAGGCAGGGGGCCTCACAGATACGCAGTATTTT	CASSYPQAGGLTDTQYF
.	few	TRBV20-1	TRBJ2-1	TGCAGTGCTAGAGGCAACGGACAGTATGAGCAGTTCTTC	CSARGNGQYEQFF
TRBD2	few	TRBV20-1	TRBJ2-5	TGCAGTGCTAACCTAGCGGGGGTCCACGTCGAGACCCAGTACTTC	CSANLAGVHVETQYF
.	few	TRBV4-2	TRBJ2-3	TGTGCCAGCAGCCAAGACTGGCCGAGCGCAGATACGCAGTATTTT	CASSQDWPSADTQYF
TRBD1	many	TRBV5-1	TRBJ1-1	TGCGCCAGCAGCTCGCAGGGGGTGGACACTGAAGCTTTCTTT	CASSSQGVDTEAFF